This T cell receptor (beta chain) came from a study of blood T cell repertoires in COVID-19 (TCRdb year 2020). About the study as a whole: Samples covering the acute and convalescent phases of COVID-19 were provided by collaborators in the United States, Italy and Spain. The material from the prospective study consisted of cDNA or gDNA derived from T cells, B-cell-depleted T cells, or PBMCs. The dataset comprised deeply sampled blood TCRbeta repertoires from subjects exposed to, actively infected with, or recovered from COVID-19. The repertoires were released in a freely available public database intended as a resource for research on the immune response to SARS-CoV-2. The samples were drawn from two sources: the first 160 participants of the ongoing ImmuneRACE study, and 1,254 subjects contributed by 6 global collaborators. Nearly every sample came with metadata listing a de-identified subject ID, COVID-19 status, age in years and sex. Where available, HLA class I and class II types were obtained from metadata supplied by the sample provider rather than from assay-based typing.

TCRbeta CDR3 regions were amplified from genomic DNA using the immunoSEQ Assay, a bias-controlled multiplex PCR. The paper's data handling went like this. The number of nucleated cells in each sample was estimated from the amplification of reference gene primers within the assay. To quantify the absolute abundance of each unique TCRbeta CDR3 rearrangement, sequence reads were collapsed and filtered. For each sample, productive Simpson clonality was calculated as the square root of Simpson's diversity index across productive rearrangements. TCRdb carries this immuneACCESS record with in-frame sequences only. Its versions omit some clonotypes, under half of them owing to an unresolved V gene in the studies checked, with the rest unexplained. V and J calls and clone size are as listed in that table; D and trimming were resolved from the DNA. The sample table shows fewer than 150,000 clones, and approximately 86% are seen once. Jointly, the top ten make up about 16% of the sample.

Overall study results and their limits: Clinical and demographic metadata were provided uncurated, with the amount varying by source and participant.

A word on this clone: What antigen it recognizes has not been identified. The input lacks base qualities; no much larger clone sits a single base away.

From the germline V gene, CDR1 is SGDLS and CDR2 is YYNGEE. V and J are truncated by 2 bases and 1 base respectively, leaving an intervening sequence of 12 bases. The CDR3 sequence holds 16 residues, the cysteine and phenylalanine included. This entry keeps only the CDR3 DNA: 48 bases, framed from base 1. Samples from volunteer blood donors who had recovered from COVID-19 were contributed by a second Seattle source. The collaborating institutions used their own protocols to collect whole blood in K2EDTA tubes. For TCRbeta analysis, collaborators shipped samples in one of three forms: frozen whole blood, isolated PBMCs, or DNA extracted from either of those sample types.

The rearranged chain carries TRBV9 and TRBJ2-2, with TRBD1 as a weak D call on 6 bases. The clonotype was recovered from a woman between 45 and 60 years old who had recovered from COVID-19. The specimen sequenced was peripheral blood. Read as DNA, the sequence is TGTGCCAGCAGCGTTACCGGGACATTGAACACCGGGGAGCTGTTTTTT. Its coded protein is CASSVTGTLNTGELFF.